This T cell receptor beta chain comes out of a study of shared clonotypes between healthy human individuals. Looking at the study overall: The cohort comprised a couple of women and a few men. Their ages spanned 18 to 49 years. Every donor yielded three CD4 naive, three CD4 memory, two CD8 naive and one CD8 memory plate.

In the case of this clone: Its target is unknown.

Study-wide results and limits: Donor scarcity curtailed the genetic and exposure-history diversity represented herein.

Division of CD4+ cells produced a CD45RA+ naive subset and a CD45RA-negative memory subset. Trimming stripped 4 bases from V and 2 bases from J, with 10 bases between. CDR1 is SQVTM and CDR2 is ANQGSEA in the germline V gene. This CDR3 is 13 amino acids long. The table came from immunoSEQ multiplex PCR; TCRdb's copy has only in-frame clones and leaves some out. Here the sample spans roughly 2 million clones, over 85% being singletons. V usage is TRBV29-1 and J usage is TRBJ2-3, with D maybe TRBD2 (5 bases). The receptor comes from a man between 18 and 29 years old in good health. The sequencing sample was made of naive CD4+ T cells sorted from blood. Subset in this sample: CD45RA+ positively selected. CDR3 sequence reads: CSVGDGNTDTQYF. The CDR3 nucleotides read TGCAGCGTTGGAGACGGGAACACAGATACGCAGTATTTT.